The clone carrying this TCR beta chain showed up many times. The CDR3 consists of 12 residues. The V gene's germline CDR1 is DFQATT and CDR2 SNEGSKA (reference sequence). Trimming at V came to 5 bases and at J to 8 bases, leaving 5 bases not matched to a gene. Unique molecular identifiers were used in preparing the TCRbeta library. TCRdb independently ran MiXCR on the PCR reads; one entry per CDR3 protein. The top ten hold about 1.1% of the sample, which has roughly 590,000 distinct CDR3 sequences, approximately 16% seen once. This sample is part of a study of T-cell reconstitution after alpha-beta-depleted transplantation in children.

The specimen was PBMCs from the stem cell graft donor, collected from the stem cell graft. The clonotype originates from a human donor who donated a stem cell graft to a child with acute myeloid leukemia. The V gene is TRBV20-1, the J gene TRBJ2-1; TRBD1 agrees at 8 bases. The CDR3 bases are TGCAGTGCTGAGGACAGGGAAGATGAGCAGTTCTTC. It translates to CSAEDREDEQFF.